Presented here are 5 T cell receptor beta chains from one specimen sequenced in a study of control samples from healthy donors and cancer patients. The table came from immunoSEQ multiplex PCR; TCRdb's copy has only in-frame clones and leaves some out. Found here are 130,000 to 150,000 clones, approximately 92% of them singletons; the top ten hold approximately 3%. Input material: blood. Source of these receptors: a man aged 25-40 years in good health.

The rearrangement joins TRBV7-2 to TRBJ1-3; D not certain. Germline lookup yields CDR1 SGHTA and CDR2 FQGNSA. The germline V and J ends were trimmed by 2 bases and 3 bases, with 8 bases remaining between them. CDR3 length: 14 amino acids. CDR3 amino acids: CASSLSGFGNTIYF. CDR3 coding DNA: TGTGCCAGCAGCTTATCCGGGTTTGGAAACACCATATATTTT. The whole variable domain, remainder taken from reference TRBV7-2 and TRBJ1-3, is GAGVSQSPSNKVTEKGKDVELRCDPISGHTALYWYRQSLGQGLEFLIYFQGNSAPDKSGLPSDRFSAERTGGSVSTLTIQRTQQEDSAVYLCASSLSGFGNTIYFGEGSWLTVV.

This chain uses TRBV30 with TRBJ2-3, with no clear D. CDR1 is GTSNPN and CDR2 is SVGIG in the germline V gene (reference sequence). There are 14 residues in the CDR3. V dropped 6 bases and J dropped 0 bases, with 13 bases sitting between them. DNA for the CDR3: TGTGCCTGCCGTCTAAGCCATAGCACAGATACGCAGTATTTT. Its translation: CACRLSHSTDTQYF. The full variable domain, in which reference TRBV30 and TRBJ2-3 provide the parts outside the CDR3, is SQTIHQWPATLVQPVGSPLSLECTVEGTSNPNLYWYRQAAGRGLQLLFYSVGIGQISSEVPQNLSASRPQDRQFILSSKKLLLSDSGFYLCACRLSHSTDTQYFGPGTRLTVL.

The chain employs TRBV9 and TRBJ2-3, with TRBD2 identical over 10 bases. The trim removed 3 bases at V and 2 bases at J, leaving 6 bases unmatched. Germline V gene data show CDR1 as SGDLS and CDR2 as YYNGEE. This CDR3 is 16 amino acids long. The CDR3 is CASSDSGTSDTDTQYF. Here the CDR3 DNA reads TGTGCCAGCAGCGACTCCGGGACTAGCGACACAGATACGCAGTATTTT. Variable domain in full (rest from reference TRBV9 and TRBJ2-3): DSGVTQTPKHLITATGQRVTLRCSPRSGDLSVYWYQQSLDQGLQFLIQYYNGEERAKGNILERFSAQQFPDLHSELNLSSLELGDSALYFCASSDSGTSDTDTQYFGPGTRLTVL.

The chain combines TRBV28 with TRBJ1-2; TRBD1 matches 7 bases. CDR1 and CDR2 from the germline V gene are MDHEN and SYDVKM. The CDR3 length is 13 residues. V lost 4 bases to trimming and J lost 5 bases; unmatched junction nucleotides: 4. DNA for the CDR3: TGTGCCAGCAGTTCCGGACAGGTTTATGGCTACACCTTC. Amino acid sequence: CASSSGQVYGYTF.

V and J are TRBV3-1 (or the pseudogene TRBV3-2) and TRBJ2-1, with TRBD2 as a possible D gene (6 bases). The V end was cut by 1 base, the J end by 5 bases, with 12 bases between. Germline V gives CDR1 LGHDT, CDR2 YNNKEL (reference sequence). The CDR3 has 15 residues. The CDR3 here is CASSQVGGFNNEQFF. For the CDR3, the DNA is TGTGCCAGCAGCCAAGTAGGAGGGTTTAACAATGAGCAGTTCTTC.